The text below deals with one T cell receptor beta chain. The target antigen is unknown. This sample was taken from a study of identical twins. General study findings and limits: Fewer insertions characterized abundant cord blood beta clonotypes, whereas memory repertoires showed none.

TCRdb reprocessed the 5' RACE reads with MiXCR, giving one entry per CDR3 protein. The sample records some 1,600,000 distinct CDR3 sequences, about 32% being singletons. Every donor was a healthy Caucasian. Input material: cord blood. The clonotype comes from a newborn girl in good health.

CDR3 in amino acids: CASSFLGSGTSVFF. The CDR3 DNA sequence: TGTGCCAGCAGTTTTTTGGGTTCTGGGACTAGCGTCTTCTTC. The V gene is TRBV27, the J gene TRBJ2-1, with 10 bases matching TRBD2. CDR1 and CDR2 from the germline V gene are MNHEY and SMNVEV (reference sequence). This CDR3 has 14 amino acids. V dropped 3 bases and J dropped 16; count of bases not matched to a gene: 12.